This T cell receptor (beta chain) appears in the sequencing data of a study of cytomegalovirus exposure and HLA in healthy donors. This CDR3 contains 16 residues. V lost 4 bases and J lost 4, with 17 bases in between. Germline V gene data show CDR1 as SGHRS and CDR2 as YFSETQ. PCR was performed using 60 Vbeta and 13 Jbeta primers. Profiled with immunoSEQ multiplex PCR; TCRdb holds only in-frame clones, not every one. The sample gives over 95,000 clones, about 70% of which show up once; 2% to 2.5% is in the top ten. The rearrangement links TRBV5-1 to TRBJ1-4; possibly TRBD1 for D (6 bases). This TCR came from a human donor in good health. Sequenced material: PBMCs. CDR3 bases: TGCGCCAGCAGCCTGATCTCGGGGGGGCGTAATGAAAAACTGTTTTTT. It is translated as CASSLISGGRNEKLFF.